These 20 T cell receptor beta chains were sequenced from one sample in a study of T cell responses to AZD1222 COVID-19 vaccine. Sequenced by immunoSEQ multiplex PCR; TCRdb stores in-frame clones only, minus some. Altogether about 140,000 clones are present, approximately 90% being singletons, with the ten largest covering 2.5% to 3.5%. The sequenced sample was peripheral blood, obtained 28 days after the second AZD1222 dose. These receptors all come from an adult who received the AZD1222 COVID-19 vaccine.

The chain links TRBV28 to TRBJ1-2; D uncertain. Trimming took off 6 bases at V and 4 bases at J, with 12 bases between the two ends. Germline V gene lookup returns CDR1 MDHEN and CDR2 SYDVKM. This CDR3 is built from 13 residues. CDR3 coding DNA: TGTGCCAGCAGGGAAAAGGATGGCTATGGCTACACCTTC. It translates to CASREKDGYGYTF.

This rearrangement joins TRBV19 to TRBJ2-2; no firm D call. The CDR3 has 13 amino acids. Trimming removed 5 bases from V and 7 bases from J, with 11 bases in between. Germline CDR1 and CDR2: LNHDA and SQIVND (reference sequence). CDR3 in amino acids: CASSFRGGGELFF. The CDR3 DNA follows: TGTGCCAGTAGTTTCAGAGGCGGCGGGGAGCTGTTTTTT.

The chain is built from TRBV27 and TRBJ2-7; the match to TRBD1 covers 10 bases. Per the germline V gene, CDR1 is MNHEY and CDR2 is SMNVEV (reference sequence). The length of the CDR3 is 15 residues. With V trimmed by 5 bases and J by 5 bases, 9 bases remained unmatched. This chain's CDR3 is CASSTFDRGRNEQYF. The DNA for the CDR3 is TGTGCCAGCAGTACCTTCGACAGGGGGCGGAACGAGCAGTACTTC.

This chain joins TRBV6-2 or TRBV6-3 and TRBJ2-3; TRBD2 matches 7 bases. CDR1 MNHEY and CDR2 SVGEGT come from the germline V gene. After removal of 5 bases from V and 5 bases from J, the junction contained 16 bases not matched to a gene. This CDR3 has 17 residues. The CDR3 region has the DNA TGTGCCAGCAGTCCCGACTCCCCGGGGGGTCGGGGAGATACGCAGTATTTT. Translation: CASSPDSPGGRGDTQYF.

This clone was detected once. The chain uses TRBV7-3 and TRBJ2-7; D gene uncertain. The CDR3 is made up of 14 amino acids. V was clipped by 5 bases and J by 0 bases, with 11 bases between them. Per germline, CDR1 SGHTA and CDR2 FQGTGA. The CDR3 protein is CASSHTTYSYEQYF. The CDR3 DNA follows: TGTGCCAGCAGCCACACGACATACTCCTACGAGCAGTACTTC. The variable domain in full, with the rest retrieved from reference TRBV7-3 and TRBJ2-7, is GAGVSQTPSNKVTEKGKYVELRCDPISGHTALYWYRQSLGQGPEFLIYFQGTGAADDSGLPNDRFFAVRPEGSVSTLKIQRTERGDSAVYLCASSHTTYSYEQYFGPGTRLTVT.

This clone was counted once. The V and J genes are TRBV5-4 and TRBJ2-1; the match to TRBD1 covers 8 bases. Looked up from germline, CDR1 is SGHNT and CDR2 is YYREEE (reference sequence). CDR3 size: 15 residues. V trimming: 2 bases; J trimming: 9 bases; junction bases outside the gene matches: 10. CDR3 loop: CASSFGQGGVGEQFF. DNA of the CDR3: TGTGCCAGCAGCTTCGGACAGGGCGGTGTAGGTGAGCAGTTCTTC.

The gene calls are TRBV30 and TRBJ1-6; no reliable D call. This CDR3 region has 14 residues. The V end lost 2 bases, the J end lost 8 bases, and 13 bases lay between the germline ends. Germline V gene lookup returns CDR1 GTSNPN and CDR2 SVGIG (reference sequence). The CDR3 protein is CAWSTIQRDSPLHF. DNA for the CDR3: TGTGCCTGGAGTACGATCCAACGGGATTCACCCCTCCACTTT.

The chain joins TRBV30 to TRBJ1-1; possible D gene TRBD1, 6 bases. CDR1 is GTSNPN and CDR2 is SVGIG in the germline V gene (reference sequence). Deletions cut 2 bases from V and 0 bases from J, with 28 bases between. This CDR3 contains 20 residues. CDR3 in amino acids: CAWSPRTAYSLRNMNTEAFF. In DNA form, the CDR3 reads TGTGCCTGGAGTCCCAGGACAGCCTATTCCCTCCGCAATATGAACACTGAAGCTTTCTTT.

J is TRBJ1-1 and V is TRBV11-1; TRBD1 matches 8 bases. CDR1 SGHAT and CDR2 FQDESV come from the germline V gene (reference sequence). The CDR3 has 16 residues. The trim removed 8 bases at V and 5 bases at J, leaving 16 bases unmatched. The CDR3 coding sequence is TGTGCCAGCCGACTTCGTAGGACAGGGACGGCGACTGAAGCTTTCTTT. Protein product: CASRLRRTGTATEAFF.

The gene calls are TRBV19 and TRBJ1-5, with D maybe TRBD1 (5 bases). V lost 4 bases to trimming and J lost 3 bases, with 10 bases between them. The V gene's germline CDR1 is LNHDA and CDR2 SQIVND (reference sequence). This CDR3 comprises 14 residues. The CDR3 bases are TGTGCCAGTAGTACGCGGGGCGCCAATCAGCCCCAGCATTTT. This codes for CASSTRGANQPQHF.

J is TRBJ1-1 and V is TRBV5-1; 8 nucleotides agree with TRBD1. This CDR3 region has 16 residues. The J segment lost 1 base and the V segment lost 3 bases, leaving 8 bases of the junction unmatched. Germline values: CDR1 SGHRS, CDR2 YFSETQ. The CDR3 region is CASSSEGGTGNTEAFF. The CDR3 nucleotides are TGCGCCAGCAGCTCTGAGGGCGGGACAGGGAACACTGAAGCTTTCTTT.

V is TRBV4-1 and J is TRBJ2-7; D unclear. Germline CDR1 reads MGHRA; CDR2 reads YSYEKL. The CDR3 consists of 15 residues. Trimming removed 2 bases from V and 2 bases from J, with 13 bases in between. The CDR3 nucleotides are TGCGCCAGCAGCCAATCAAGGACGGGTACCTACGAGCAGTACTTC. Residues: CASSQSRTGTYEQYF.

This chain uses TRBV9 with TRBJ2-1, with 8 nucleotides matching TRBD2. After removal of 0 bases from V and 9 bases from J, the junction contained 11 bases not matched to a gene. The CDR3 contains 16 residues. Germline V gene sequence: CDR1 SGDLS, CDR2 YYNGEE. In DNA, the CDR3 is TGTGCCAGCAGCGTAGGTAGCGGGACGGGCTTAATTGAGCAGTTCTTC. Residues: CASSVGSGTGLIEQFF.

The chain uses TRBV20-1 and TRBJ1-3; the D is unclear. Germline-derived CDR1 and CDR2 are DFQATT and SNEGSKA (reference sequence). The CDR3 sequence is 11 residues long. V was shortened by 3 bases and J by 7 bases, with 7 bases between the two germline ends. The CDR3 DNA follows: TGCAGTGCTAGTTTTGAGAACACCATATATTTT. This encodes CSASFENTIYF.

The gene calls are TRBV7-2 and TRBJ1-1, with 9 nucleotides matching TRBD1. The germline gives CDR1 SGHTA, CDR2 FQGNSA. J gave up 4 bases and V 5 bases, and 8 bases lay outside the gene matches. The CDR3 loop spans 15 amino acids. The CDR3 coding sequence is TGTGCCAGCAGCCCTTGGGACAGGGAGGGCACTGAAGCTTTCTTT. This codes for CASSPWDREGTEAFF.

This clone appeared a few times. CDR3 coding DNA: TGTGCCAGCAGCCCTTCACTAGCGGCCTCCTACGAGCAGTACTTC. Translation gives CASSPSLAASYEQYF. The J gene is TRBJ2-7, the V gene TRBV3-1 (or the pseudogene TRBV3-2); 8 nucleotides align to TRBD2. Germline V CDR1 and CDR2: LGHDT, YNNKEL (reference sequence). This CDR3 has 15 amino acids. V dropped 4 bases and J dropped 0; count of bases not matched to a gene: 5.

CDR3 nucleotide sequence: TGTGCCACCGCGGGGGGGCTTATTGACAATGAGCAGTTCTTC. It encodes CATAGGLIDNEQFF. The chain uses TRBV7-2 and TRBJ2-1; 9 bases are shared with TRBD2. The CDR3 loop spans 14 amino acids. Germline trimming cut 10 bases from V and 5 bases from J; bases unmatched to any gene: 9. Germline-derived CDR1 and CDR2 are SGHTA and FQGNSA.

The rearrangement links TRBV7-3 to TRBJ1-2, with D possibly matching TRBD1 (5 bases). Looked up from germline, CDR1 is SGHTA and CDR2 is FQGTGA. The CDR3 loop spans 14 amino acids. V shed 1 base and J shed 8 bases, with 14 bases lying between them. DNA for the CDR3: TGTGCCAGCAGCTTAATGGAAGGGGCGGGAGGCTACACCTTC. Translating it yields CASSLMEGAGGYTF.

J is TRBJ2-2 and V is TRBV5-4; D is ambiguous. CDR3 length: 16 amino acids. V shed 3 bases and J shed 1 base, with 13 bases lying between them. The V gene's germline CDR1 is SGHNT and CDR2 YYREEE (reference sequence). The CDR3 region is CASSSPDLRNTGELFF. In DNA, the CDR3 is TGTGCCAGCAGCTCACCGGACCTCCGGAACACCGGGGAGCTGTTTTTT. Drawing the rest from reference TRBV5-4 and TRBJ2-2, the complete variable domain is ETGVTQSPTHLIKTRGQQVTLRCSSQSGHNTVSWYQQALGQGPQFIFQYYREEENGRGNFPPRFSGLQFPNYSSELNVNALELDDSALYLCASSSPDLRNTGELFFGEGSRLTVL.

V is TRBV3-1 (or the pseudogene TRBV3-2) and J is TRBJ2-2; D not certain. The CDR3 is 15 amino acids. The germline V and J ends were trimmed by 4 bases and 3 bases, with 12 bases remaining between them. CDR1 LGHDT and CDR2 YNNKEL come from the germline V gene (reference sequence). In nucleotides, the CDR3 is TGTGCCAGCAGCCTTGGTGGTACCTACACCGGGGAGCTGTTTTTT. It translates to CASSLGGTYTGELFF.